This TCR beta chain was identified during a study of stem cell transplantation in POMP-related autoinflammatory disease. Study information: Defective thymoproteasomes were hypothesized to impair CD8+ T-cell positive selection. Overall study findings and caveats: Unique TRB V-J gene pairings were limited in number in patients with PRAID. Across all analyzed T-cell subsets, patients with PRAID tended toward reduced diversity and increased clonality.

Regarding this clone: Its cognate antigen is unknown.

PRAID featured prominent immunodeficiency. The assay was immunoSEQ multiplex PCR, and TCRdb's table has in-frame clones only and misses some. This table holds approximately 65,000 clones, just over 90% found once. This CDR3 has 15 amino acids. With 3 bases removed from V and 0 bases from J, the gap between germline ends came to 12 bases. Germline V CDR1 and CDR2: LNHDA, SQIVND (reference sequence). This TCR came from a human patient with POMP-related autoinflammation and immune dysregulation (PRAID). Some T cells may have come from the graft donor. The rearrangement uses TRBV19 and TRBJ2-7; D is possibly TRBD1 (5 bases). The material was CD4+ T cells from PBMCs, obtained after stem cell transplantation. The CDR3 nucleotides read TGTGCCAGTAGTATTGGCCAGGGTGGCTCCTACGAGCAGTACTTC. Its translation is CASSIGQGGSYEQYF.